These 25 T cell receptor beta chains were sequenced from one sample in a study of blood T cells in healthy people across ages. Using a J-beta primer mix together with a sample-barcoded 5' primer, a second PCR was run for about 6 to 12 cycles. TCRdb used MiXCR to reprocess the 5' RACE reads, holding one entry per CDR3 protein. The repertoire has nearly 1 million distinct CDR3 sequences, roughly 51% of them found once; the top ten carry about a fifth. The source material was blood. The receptors shown here come from a woman aged 55-69 years in good health.

The rearrangement joins TRBV20-1 to TRBJ1-2; 10 bases are shared with TRBD1. Germline-derived CDR1 and CDR2 are DFQATT and SNEGSKA (reference sequence). J was trimmed by 0 bases and V by 2 bases; bases with no gene match: 6. The CDR3 has 16 residues. The CDR3, as DNA: TGCAGTGCTAGACAAGCCGGGACAGGGGCTAACTATGGCTACACCTTC. The encoded protein is CSARQAGTGANYGYTF.

The rearrangement links TRBV6-6 to TRBJ2-5, with D perhaps matching TRBD1 (6 bases). V shed 5 bases and J shed 11 bases, with 21 bases lying between them. This CDR3 has 14 residues. CDR1 MNHNY and CDR2 SVGAGI come from the germline V gene (reference sequence). The CDR3 is CASSNRGQYNEQYF. CDR3 coding DNA: TGTGCCAGCAGTAACCGGGGACAATACAATGAGCAGTACTTC.

The chain links TRBV4-1 to TRBJ1-2, with no clear D. This CDR3 is 15 amino acids long. Germline assignment: CDR1 MGHRA and CDR2 YSYEKL. V gave up 0 bases and J gave up 8 bases, with 16 bases separating them. This chain's CDR3 is CASSQDPRSRQGYTF. Here the CDR3 DNA reads TGCGCCAGCAGCCAAGATCCTAGGTCCCGGCAAGGCTACACCTTC.

Comment on this clonotype: Relative to the germline gene, one junction end is altered; a read error may explain this. The rearrangement joins TRBV7-9 to TRBJ2-1; the match to TRBD2 covers 11 bases. The germline V gene has CDR1 SEHNR and CDR2 FQNEAQ (reference sequence). The CDR3 runs to 15 residues. CDR3 in amino acids: CANSPTSGRLYEQFF. The CDR3 bases are TGTGCCAACAGCCCAACTAGCGGGAGACTCTATGAGCAGTTCTTC.

The chain has TRBV3-1 and TRBJ2-3; D is perhaps TRBD2 (6 bases). Trimming took off 3 bases at V and 8 bases at J, with 18 bases between the two ends. The length of the CDR3 is 15 residues. The V gene's germline CDR1 is LGHDT and CDR2 YNNKEL (reference sequence). The CDR3 DNA reads TGTGCCAGCAGCCAGGTCGGGCCATACGGGGGTACGCAGTATTTT. Translation gives CASSQVGPYGGTQYF.

The count of this clonotype is one. The junction departs from germline at one end; a sequencing error may be responsible. The J gene is TRBJ1-5, the V gene TRBV3-1; D is uncertain. Germline loops: CDR1 LGHDT, CDR2 YNNKEL (reference sequence). There are 13 residues in the CDR3. CDR3 in DNA: TGTGCCAGCAGCCAAGGGGAGAATCGGCCCCAGCATTTT. Protein: CASSQGENRPQHF.

The chain has TRBV18 and TRBJ2-3; D is unresolved. Per germline, CDR1 KGHSH and CDR2 LQKENI. This CDR3 contains 14 residues. Trimming shortened V by 4 bases and J by 3 bases, and 11 bases separated the two germline ends. DNA of the CDR3: TGTGCCAGCTCACTACGCAGTATGACAGATACGCAGTATTTT. It specifies CASSLRSMTDTQYF.

The genes are TRBV5-1 and TRBJ2-1; D is undetermined. The germline V and J ends were trimmed by 1 base and 1 base, with 12 bases remaining between them. Germline CDR1 SGHRS, CDR2 YFSETQ. The CDR3 runs to 16 residues. The CDR3 DNA follows: TGCGCCAGCAGCTTGCAAGCCGGGCAGTCCTACAATGAGCAGTTCTTC. Translation: CASSLQAGQSYNEQFF.

The chain combines TRBV7-2 with TRBJ1-5; TRBD1 might be the D (6 bases). Germline-derived CDR1 and CDR2 are SGHTA and FQGNSA. The CDR3 consists of 14 residues. The V end was cut by 5 bases, the J end by 4 bases, with 12 bases between. CDR3: CASSRDNLNQPQHF. CDR3 nucleotides: TGTGCCAGCAGCCGGGACAACCTAAATCAGCCCCAGCATTTT.

The chain couples TRBV7-2 to TRBJ2-7; 11 positions agree with TRBD2. Germline values: CDR1 SGHTA, CDR2 FQGNSA. This CDR3 has 16 amino acids. V shed 7 bases, J shed 7 bases, and the junction held 15 bases outside the gene matches. In nucleotides, the CDR3 is TGTGCCAGCACCTCTTACTGGCTAGCGGGAGGAAATGAGCAGTACTTC. This sequence encodes CASTSYWLAGGNEQYF.

This chain joins TRBV9 and TRBJ2-1; 10 bases align to TRBD1. The ends lost 3 bases at V and 8 bases at J; junction bases unmatched: 5. Per the germline V gene, CDR1 is SGDLS and CDR2 is YYNGEE. This CDR3 contains 14 residues. CDR3 residues: CASSAGTGVHEQFF. For the CDR3, the DNA is TGTGCCAGCAGCGCAGGGACAGGGGTCCATGAGCAGTTCTTC.

The J gene is TRBJ1-5, the V gene TRBV20-1; 8 bases map to TRBD1. CDR1 and CDR2 (germline): DFQATT, SNEGSKA (reference sequence). The CDR3 is 15 residues long. V gave up 1 base and J gave up 6 bases; unmatched junction bases: 8. The CDR3 coding sequence is TGCAGTGCTAGAGTAGCAGGGGGCGACCGTCAGCCCCAGCATTTT. Translation gives CSARVAGGDRQPQHF.

This clonotype has a handful of counts. The chain couples TRBV12-3 or TRBV12-4 to TRBJ1-1; the D gene is possibly TRBD1 (5 bases). Trimming pared 7 bases from V and 8 bases from J, leaving 14 bases between. CDR3 length: 12 residues. The CDR3 sequence: CASTRREGEAFF. The CDR3 DNA is TGTGCCAGCACCCGGAGGGAGGGGGAAGCTTTCTTT.

This clonotype was found a few times. The chain employs TRBV29-1 and TRBJ2-1; 8 bases are shared with TRBD2. Trimming removed 7 bases from V and 3 bases from J; junction bases left unmatched: 5. The germline V gene has CDR1 SQVTM and CDR2 ANQGSEA. The CDR3 runs to 13 residues. CDR3 coding DNA: TGCAGCGGCGGGGGGCGGGACTACAATGAGCAGTTCTTC. This translates into CSGGGRDYNEQFF.

The rearrangement uses TRBV28 and TRBJ2-2; D may be TRBD2 (5 bases). Germline CDR1 is MDHEN and CDR2 is SYDVKM. V lost 8 bases and J 8 bases, leaving 18 bases between the germline ends. This CDR3 comprises 14 residues. The CDR3 region has the DNA TGTGCCAGCCTACTTAGGTCGGGGAGTGGGGAGCTGTTTTTT. As protein: CASLLRSGSGELFF.

The gene calls are TRBV6-2 or TRBV6-3 and TRBJ2-7; tentatively, D is TRBD1 or TRBD2 (5 bases each). With 8 bases removed from V and 5 bases from J, the gap between germline ends came to 16 bases. CDR1 MNHEY and CDR2 SVGEGT come from the germline V gene. The CDR3 extends over 13 amino acids. The CDR3 protein is CASGGVRENEQYF. For the CDR3, the DNA is TGTGCCAGCGGGGGAGTAAGGGAGAACGAGCAGTACTTC.

In its sample, this clonotype was seen a few times. The V gene is TRBV7-2, the J gene TRBJ2-5; D is uncertain. TRBJ2-7 matches the DNA end more closely, so the J call is doubtful. From germline, CDR1 is SGHTA and CDR2 FQGNSA. This CDR3 contains 15 residues. The CDR3: CASSLEIAGYYEQYF. CDR3 DNA: TGTGCCAGCAGCTTAGAGATCGCCGGCTACTACGAGCAGTACTTC.

The chain carries TRBV27 and TRBJ2-7; the D gene is possibly TRBD2 (7 bases). CDR3 length: 15 residues. Looked up from germline, CDR1 is MNHEY and CDR2 is SMNVEV (reference sequence). Trimming took off 5 bases at V and 3 bases at J, with 17 bases between the two ends. CDR3 DNA: TGTGCCAGCAGTCTAGGGGGGGAGCTTGTCTACGAGCAGTACTTC. Encoded protein: CASSLGGELVYEQYF.

The chain carries TRBV20-1 and TRBJ1-6, with no clear D. The V gene's germline CDR1 is DFQATT and CDR2 SNEGSKA (reference sequence). V lost 0 bases to trimming and J lost 0 bases, with 9 bases between them. The CDR3 consists of 16 residues. CDR3 coding DNA: TGCAGTGCTAGAGATTATCCAGGCTCCTATAATTCACCCCTCCACTTT. This sequence encodes CSARDYPGSYNSPLHF.

Remarks on this clonotype: One end of the junction fails to match germline, which may point to a read error. The V and J genes are TRBV9 and TRBJ1-2; tentative D call: TRBD1 (5 bases). The length of the CDR3 is 15 residues. The germline CDR1 and CDR2 sequences are SGDLS and YYNGEE. The CDR3 spells CASNVGPGTNYGYTF. CDR3 coding DNA: TGTGCCAGCAACGTAGGTCCAGGGACTAACTATGGCTACACCTTC. Full variable domain (remainder filled in from reference TRBV9 and TRBJ1-2): DSGVTQTPKHLITATGQRVTLRCSPRSGDLSVYWYQQSLDQGLQFLIQYYNGEERAKGNILERFSAQQFPDLHSELNLSSLELGDSALYFCASNVGPGTNYGYTFGSGTRLTVV.

Remarks on this clonotype: One end of the junction varies from germline; a read error may be responsible. This chain uses TRBV10-1 with TRBJ2-2; possible D gene TRBD1, 5 bases. This CDR3 has 15 amino acids. From germline, CDR1 is WNHNN and CDR2 SYGVQD (reference sequence). CDR3 DNA sequence: TGCGCCAGTAGTGAGTTCAGGGTAGGAACCGGGGAGCTGTTTTTT. Encoded protein: CASSEFRVGTGELFF.

Here the CDR3 reads CASSLFPSGGLETQYF. CDR3 sequence (DNA): TGTGCCAGCAGCTTATTTCCTAGCGGAGGTCTCGAGACCCAGTACTTC. V and J are TRBV7-2 and TRBJ2-5, with 7 nucleotides matching TRBD2. The junction had 11 bases not matched to a gene; V was cut back by 2 bases and J by 5 bases. The CDR3 runs 16 residues. Germline V CDR1 and CDR2: SGHTA, FQGNSA. Complete variable domain (other parts from reference TRBV7-2 and TRBJ2-5): GAGVSQSPSNKVTEKGKDVELRCDPISGHTALYWYRQSLGQGLEFLIYFQGNSAPDKSGLPSDRFSAERTGGSVSTLTIQRTQQEDSAVYLCASSLFPSGGLETQYFGPGTRLLVL.

This clonotype has a count of ten or more. The gene calls are TRBV29-1 and TRBJ2-1; D ambiguous. Between the trimmed V and J ends, which lost 8 bases and 10 bases, there was a span of 18 bases. Germline V lookup: CDR1 SQVTM, CDR2 ANQGSEA. The CDR3 length is 12 residues. The CDR3 nucleotides read TGCAGCTTTAGACCCCCTCTAGGGGAGCAGTTCTTC. It translates to CSFRPPLGEQFF.

Only a few counts were recorded for this clonotype. The rearrangement links TRBV28 to TRBJ2-3; 14 bases agree with TRBD2. The length of the CDR3 is 17 residues. The germline gives CDR1 MDHEN, CDR2 SYDVKM. The V segment lost 3 bases and the J segment 3 bases; nucleotides outside the gene matches: 5. The CDR3 coding sequence is TGTGCCAGCAGTTTCCCCGGGACTAGCGGGAGAACAGATACGCAGTATTTT. Translated, it gives CASSFPGTSGRTDTQYF.

This clonotype came up a few times. The chain uses TRBV5-1 and TRBJ2-7; 16 nucleotides line up with TRBD2. CDR3 length: 18 amino acids. Trimming cost V 4 bases and J 0 bases; bases outside gene matches: 7. CDR1 and CDR2 from the germline V gene are SGHRS and YFSETQ. The CDR3 protein is CASSLGGLAGGFSYEQYF. The CDR3 DNA is TGCGCCAGCAGCCTGGGGGGACTAGCGGGAGGGTTCTCCTACGAGCAGTACTTC.